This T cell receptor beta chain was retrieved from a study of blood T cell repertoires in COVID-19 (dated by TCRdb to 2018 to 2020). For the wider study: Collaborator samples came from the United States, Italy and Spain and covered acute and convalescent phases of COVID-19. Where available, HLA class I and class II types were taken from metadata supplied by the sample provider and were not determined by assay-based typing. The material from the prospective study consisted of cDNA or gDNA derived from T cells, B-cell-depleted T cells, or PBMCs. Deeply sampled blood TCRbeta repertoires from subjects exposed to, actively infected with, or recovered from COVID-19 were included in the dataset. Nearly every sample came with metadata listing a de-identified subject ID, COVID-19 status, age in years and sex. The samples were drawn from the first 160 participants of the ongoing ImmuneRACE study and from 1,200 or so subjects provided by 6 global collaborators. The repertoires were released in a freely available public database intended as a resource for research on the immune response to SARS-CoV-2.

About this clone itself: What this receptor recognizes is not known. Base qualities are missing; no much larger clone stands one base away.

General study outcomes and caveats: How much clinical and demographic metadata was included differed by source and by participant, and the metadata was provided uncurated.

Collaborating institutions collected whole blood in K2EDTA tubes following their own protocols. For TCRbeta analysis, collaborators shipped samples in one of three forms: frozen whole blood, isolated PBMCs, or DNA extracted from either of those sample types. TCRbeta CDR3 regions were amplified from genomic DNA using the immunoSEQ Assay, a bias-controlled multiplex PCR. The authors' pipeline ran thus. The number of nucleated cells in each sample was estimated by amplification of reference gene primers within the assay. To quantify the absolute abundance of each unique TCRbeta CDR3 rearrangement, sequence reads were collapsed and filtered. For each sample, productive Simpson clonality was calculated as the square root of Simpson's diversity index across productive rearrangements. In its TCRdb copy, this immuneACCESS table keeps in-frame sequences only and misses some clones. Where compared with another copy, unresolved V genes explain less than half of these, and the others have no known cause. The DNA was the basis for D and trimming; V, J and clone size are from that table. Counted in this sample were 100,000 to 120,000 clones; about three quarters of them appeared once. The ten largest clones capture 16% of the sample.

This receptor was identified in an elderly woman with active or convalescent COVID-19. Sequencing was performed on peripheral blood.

The encoded CDR3 is CASSLEGDQPQHF. In nucleotides, the sequence is TGTGCCAGCTCCCTTGAGGGTGACCAGCCCCAGCATTTT. The chain employs TRBV18 and TRBJ1-5; there is no confident call for the D gene. The germline ends are 13 bases apart after V is trimmed by 6 bases and J by 7 bases. The germline V gene specifies KGHSH as CDR1 and LQKENI as CDR2. The CDR3 starts with the cysteine, ends with the phenylalanine, and has 13 residues. Just CDR3 DNA is preserved here, 39 bases in frame from base 1.